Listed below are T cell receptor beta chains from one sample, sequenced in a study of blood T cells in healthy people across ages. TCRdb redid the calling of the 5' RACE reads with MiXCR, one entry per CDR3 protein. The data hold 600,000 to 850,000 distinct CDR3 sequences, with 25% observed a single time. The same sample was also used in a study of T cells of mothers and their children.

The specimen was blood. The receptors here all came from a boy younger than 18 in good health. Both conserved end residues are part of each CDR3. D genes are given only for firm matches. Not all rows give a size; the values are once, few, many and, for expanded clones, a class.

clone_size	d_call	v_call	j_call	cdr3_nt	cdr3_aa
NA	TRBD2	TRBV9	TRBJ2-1	TGTGCCAGCAGCGTATGGGTTAGCGGGGGATACAATGAGCAGTTCTTC	CASSVWVSGGYNEQFF
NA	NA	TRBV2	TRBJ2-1	TGTGCCAGCAGTGCGCGGGTGGGGAATGAGCAGTTCTTC	CASSARVGNEQFF
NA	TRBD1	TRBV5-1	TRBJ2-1	TGCGCCAGCAGCTTACAGACAGGGAGCTTCGTAAATGAGCAGTTCTTC	CASSLQTGSFVNEQFF
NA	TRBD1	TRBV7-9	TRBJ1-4	TGTGCCAGCAGCTTAGGGACAGGAGAAAATGAAAAACTGTTTTTT	CASSLGTGENEKLFF
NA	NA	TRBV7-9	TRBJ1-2	TGTGCCGTATCCTACAGGGATAGCTACACCTTC	CAVSYRDSYTF
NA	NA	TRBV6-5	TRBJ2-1	TGTGCCAGCAGTTACTCGAAGAATGAGCAGTTCTTC	CASSYSKNEQFF
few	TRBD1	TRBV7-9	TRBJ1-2	TGTGCCAGCAGCTTAGGAGGGACAGGGTCGCTTTATGGCTACACCTTC	CASSLGGTGSLYGYTF
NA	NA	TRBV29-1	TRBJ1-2	TGCAGCGTTGAAGATCGGTATCGCTATGGCTACACCTTC	CSVEDRYRYGYTF
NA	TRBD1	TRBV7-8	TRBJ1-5	TGTGCCAGCAGCATACCTATGACAGGGGAAAATCAGCCCCAGCATTTT	CASSIPMTGENQPQHF
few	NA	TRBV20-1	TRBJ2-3	TGCAGTGCTCAACGGGGTGCGAAAAGCACAGATACGCAGTATTTT	CSAQRGAKSTDTQYF
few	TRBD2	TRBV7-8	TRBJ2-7	TGTGCCAGCAGCCAACCACATAGCGGGGGGGCTCTCAACGAGCAGTACTTC	CASSQPHSGGALNEQYF
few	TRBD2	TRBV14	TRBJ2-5	TGTGCCAGCAGCCAACTACTAGCGGGGGGGGAGACCCAGTACTTC	CASSQLLAGGETQYF
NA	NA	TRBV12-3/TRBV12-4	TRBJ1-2	TGTGCCAGCAGTCCAGGATTTAACTATGGCTACACCTTC	CASSPGFNYGYTF
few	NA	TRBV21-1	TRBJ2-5	TGTGCCAGCAGCGTACAGAGGGCCAGTGAAGAGACCCAGTACTTC	CASSVQRASEETQYF
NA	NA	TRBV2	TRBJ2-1	TGTGCCAGCAGTGGGGAAGTACCTCGCTACAATGAGCAGTTCTTC	CASSGEVPRYNEQFF
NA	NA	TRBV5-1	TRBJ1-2	TGCGCCAGCAGCTTGGGAGGGGCGGCTGGCTACACCTTC	CASSLGGAAGYTF
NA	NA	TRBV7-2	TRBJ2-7	TGTGCCAGCAGCTCTTACGCCGGGACACACTACTACGAGCAGTACTTC	CASSSYAGTHYYEQYF
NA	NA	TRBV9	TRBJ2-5	TGTGCCAGCAGCGGGACACCCCGCGGGCAAGAGACCCAGTACTTC	CASSGTPRGQETQYF
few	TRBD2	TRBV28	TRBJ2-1	TGTGCCAGCAGTTTACCCCCCCGAGCGGGAGACTACAATGAGCAGTTCTTC	CASSLPPRAGDYNEQFF
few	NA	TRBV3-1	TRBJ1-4	TGTGCCCCCCCGAAGTCCGGCAGGCGAAATGAAAAACTGTTTTTT	CAPPKSGRRNEKLFF
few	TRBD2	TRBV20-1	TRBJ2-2	TGCAGTGCTAGAGCCCCTAGCGGGACCGGGGAGCTGTTTTTT	CSARAPSGTGELFF
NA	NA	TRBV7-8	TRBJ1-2	TGTGCCAGCAGCCAAATTCCGGGATACTATGGCTACACCTTC	CASSQIPGYYGYTF
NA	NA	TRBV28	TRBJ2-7	TGTGCCAGCAGTTTATGGACAGGTTCCTACGAGCAGTACTTC	CASSLWTGSYEQYF
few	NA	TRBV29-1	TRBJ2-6	TGCAGCGTTGGTCTTCCCCCACATCCGACTGGGGCCAACGTCCTGACTTTC	CSVGLPPHPTGANVLTF
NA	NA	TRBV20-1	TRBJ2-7	TGCAGTGCTAGGGAGAGGGCGGACTACGAGCAGTACTTC	CSARERADYEQYF
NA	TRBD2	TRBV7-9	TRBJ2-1	TGTGCCAGCAGCTTAGGGGTCGGGAGGGCCGCGGGCAGCTCCTACAATGAGCAGTTCTTC	CASSLGVGRAAGSSYNEQFF
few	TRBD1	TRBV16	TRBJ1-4	TGTGCCAGCAGCCACGACAGGGGGCGCGAAAAACTGTTTTTT	CASSHDRGREKLFF
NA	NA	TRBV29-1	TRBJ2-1	TGCAGCGTTGAGATTCGGGGGATCAATGAGCAGTTCTTC	CSVEIRGINEQFF
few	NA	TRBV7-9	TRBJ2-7	TGTGCCAGCAGCTTAGTCGGTCAGGGCTATGTGTCCGAGCAGTACTTC	CASSLVGQGYVSEQYF
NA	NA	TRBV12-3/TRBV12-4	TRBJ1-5	TGTGCCAGCAGTCCCGGGTTGGGACCGGGGGGCAATCAGCCCCAGCATTTT	CASSPGLGPGGNQPQHF
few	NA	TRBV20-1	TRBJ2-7	TGCAGTGCTAGGTCAACCAGCAAAAAGGGCGAGCAGTACTTC	CSARSTSKKGEQYF
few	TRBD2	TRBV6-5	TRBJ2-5	TGTGCCAGCAGTTCTCGGACTAGCGGGATCCAAGAGACCCAGTACTTC	CASSSRTSGIQETQYF
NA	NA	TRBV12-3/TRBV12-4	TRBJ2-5	TGTGCCAGCAGTTTAGCGCTTAGCGACCAAGAGACCCAGTACTTC	CASSLALSDQETQYF
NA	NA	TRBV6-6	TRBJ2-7	TGTGCCAGCACGGACTCCTTTTACGAGCAGTACTTC	CASTDSFYEQYF
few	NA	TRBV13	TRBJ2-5	TGTGCCAGCAGATCCGGACGTAACCAAGAGACCCAGTACTTC	CASRSGRNQETQYF
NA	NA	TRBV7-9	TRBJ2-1	TGTGCCAGCAGCATAATTACTGAGCAGTTCTTC	CASSIITEQFF
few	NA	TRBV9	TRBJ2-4	TGTGCCAGCAGCGAGCGACGGGGGACGGGGAACATTCAGTACTTC	CASSERRGTGNIQYF
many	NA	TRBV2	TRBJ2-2	TGTGCCAGCAGCGGTACCAACACCGGGGAGCTGTTTTTT	CASSGTNTGELFF
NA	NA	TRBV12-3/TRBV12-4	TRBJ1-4	TGTGCCAGCAGTTTTGTATTGACAAACGGGGGTGAAAAACTGTTTTTT	CASSFVLTNGGEKLFF
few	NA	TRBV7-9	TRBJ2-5	TGTGCCAGCAGCTCCTCTCTTGACCTTGAGGAGACCCAGTACTTC	CASSSSLDLEETQYF
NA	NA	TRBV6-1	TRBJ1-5	TGTGCCAGCAGTGAAACAGGGTTTCAGCCCCAGCATTTT	CASSETGFQPQHF
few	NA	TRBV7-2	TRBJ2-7	TGTGCCAGCAGTTTAGAGGGTAGCCTAAAGTACTTC	CASSLEGSLKYF
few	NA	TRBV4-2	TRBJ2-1	TGTGCCAGCAGCCAAGATGGGCAAACCTACAATGAGCAGTTCTTC	CASSQDGQTYNEQFF
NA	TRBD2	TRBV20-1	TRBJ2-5	TGCAGTGCTAGAGGGGCGGGAGCGGGAGAGACCCAGTACTTC	CSARGAGAGETQYF
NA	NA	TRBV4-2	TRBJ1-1	TGTGCCAGCAGCCAAGATTCGGTACTAAGGGGTACTGAAGCTTTCTTT	CASSQDSVLRGTEAFF